This TCR beta chain is from a study of shared clonotypes between healthy human individuals. Findings of the study overall: It was the few donors that limited the genetic and exposure-history diversity represented.

The CDR3 covers 13 residues. Germline V gives CDR1 SGHDN, CDR2 FVKESK. V shed 1 base and J shed 5 bases, with 8 bases lying between them. As regards this clone: Its specificity is unknown.

Replicate PCRs run on unsorted PBMC used roughly 0.3 ug DNA, which was approximately 29,000 T cell genomes. Profiled with immunoSEQ multiplex PCR; TCRdb holds only in-frame clones, not every one. The sample has roughly 490,000 clones, around 80% seen once. Material for sequencing was PBMCs. The chain combines TRBV14 with TRBJ1-2; no clear D. This clonotype originated in a woman aged 40-49 years in good health. Some clones in this sample may be carry-over from other donors' samples. Here the CDR3 DNA reads TGTGCCAGCAGCCAAGTCCAGAATTATGGCTACACCTTC. Protein product: CASSQVQNYGYTF.